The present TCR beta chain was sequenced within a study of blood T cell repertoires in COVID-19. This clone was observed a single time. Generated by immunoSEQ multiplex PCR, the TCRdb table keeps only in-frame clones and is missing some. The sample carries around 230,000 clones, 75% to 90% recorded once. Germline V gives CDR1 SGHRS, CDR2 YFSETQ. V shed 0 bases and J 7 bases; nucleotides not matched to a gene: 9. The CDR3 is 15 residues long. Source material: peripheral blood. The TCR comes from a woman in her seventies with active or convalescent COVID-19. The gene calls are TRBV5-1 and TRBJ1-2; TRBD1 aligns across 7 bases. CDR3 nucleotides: TGCGCCAGCAGCTTGGGAGCAACGGCAGGGGGTGGCTACACCTTC. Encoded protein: CASSLGATAGGGYTF.